Only a few counts were recorded for the clone carrying this T cell receptor (beta chain). Its antigen remains unidentified. The data derive from a study of cytomegalovirus exposure and HLA in healthy donors. This CDR3 is 15 amino acids long. The V gene lost 3 bases and the J gene lost 6 bases, with 14 bases spanning the gap. Germline CDR1 and CDR2: MNHEY and SVGAGI. The primer mix had 60 Vbeta and 13 Jbeta primers. Generated by immunoSEQ multiplex PCR, the TCRdb table keeps only in-frame clones and is missing some. This sample carries over 150,000 clones, 68% of them seen once, and the ten largest clones take about 1.3%. Points from the study as a whole: HLA-A and HLA-B allele assignments for most subjects were reportedly predicted accurately using TCR beta sequences.

The sample consisted of PBMCs. The chain has TRBV6-5 and TRBJ1-4, with D perhaps TRBD1 (5 bases). The TCR originated in a man aged 45-65 years in good health and CMV-seronegative. The CDR3 loop is CASSYSREGDEKLFF. The CDR3 nucleotides read TGTGCCAGCAGTTATAGTAGGGAAGGGGATGAAAAACTGTTTTTT.